This TCR beta chain was identified in a study of blood T cell repertoires in COVID-19. The V gene end was trimmed by 3 bases and the J gene end by 7 bases; junction bases not matched to a gene: 6. This CDR3 has 15 residues. From germline, CDR1 is LNHDA and CDR2 SQIVND (reference sequence). In the authors' methods: Estimated nucleated cell counts came from reference gene primer amplification. The table came from immunoSEQ multiplex PCR; TCRdb's copy has only in-frame clones and leaves some out. V and J calls plus clone size are reproduced from that table; the DNA served to infer D and trimming. The sample lists about 84,000 clones, 65% to 85% occurring once.

This sequence joins TRBV19 and TRBJ2-1, with 10 bases fitting TRBD1. Sequenced sample: peripheral blood. The clonotype originates from an older man with active or convalescent COVID-19. CDR3 nucleotides: TGTGCCAGTAGTATTGCCGGGACAGGGGTTAATGAGCAGTTCTTC. Translated, it gives CASSIAGTGVNEQFF.